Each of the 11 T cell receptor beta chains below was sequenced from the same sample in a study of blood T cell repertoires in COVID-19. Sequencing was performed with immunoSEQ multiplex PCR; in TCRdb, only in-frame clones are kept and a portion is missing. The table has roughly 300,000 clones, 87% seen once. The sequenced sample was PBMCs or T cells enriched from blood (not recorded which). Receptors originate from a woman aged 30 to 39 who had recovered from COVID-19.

The CDR3 bases are TGTGCCAGCAGTGAAGGGCCAGGGGGAGGCTACGAGCAGTACTTC. It translates to CASSEGPGGGYEQYF. V and J are TRBV6-4 and TRBJ2-7; possibly TRBD1 for D (7 bases). This CDR3 has 15 residues. Trimming took off 3 bases at V and 3 bases at J, with 15 bases between the two ends. The germline V gene has CDR1 MRHNA and CDR2 SNTAGT.

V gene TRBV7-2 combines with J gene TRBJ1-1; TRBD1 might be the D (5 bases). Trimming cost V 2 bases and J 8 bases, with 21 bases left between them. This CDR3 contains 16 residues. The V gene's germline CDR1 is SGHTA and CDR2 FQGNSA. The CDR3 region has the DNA TGTGCCAGCAGCTTAAAGTCCCTTGGGGCAGGAGCCGAAGCTTTCTTT. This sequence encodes CASSLKSLGAGAEAFF.

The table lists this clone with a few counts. The CDR3: CAWSVGGDGGYTF. The CDR3 DNA is TGTGCCTGGAGTGTAGGAGGAGACGGTGGCTACACCTTC. The chain combines TRBV30 with TRBJ1-2; D gene ambiguous. The length of the CDR3 is 13 residues. Trimming shortened V by 0 bases and J by 7 bases, and 12 bases separated the two germline ends. Per the germline V gene, CDR1 is GTSNPN and CDR2 is SVGIG (reference sequence).

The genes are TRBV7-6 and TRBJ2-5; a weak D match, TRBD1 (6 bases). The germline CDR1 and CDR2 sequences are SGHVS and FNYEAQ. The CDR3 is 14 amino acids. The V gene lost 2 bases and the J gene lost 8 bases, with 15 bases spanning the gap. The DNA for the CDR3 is TGTGCCAGCAGCTTAACCGGGACACCATTTACCCAGTACTTC. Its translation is CASSLTGTPFTQYF.

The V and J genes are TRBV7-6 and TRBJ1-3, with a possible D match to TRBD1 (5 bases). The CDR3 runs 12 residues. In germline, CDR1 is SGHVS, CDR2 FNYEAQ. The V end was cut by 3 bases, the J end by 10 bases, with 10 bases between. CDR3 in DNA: TGTGCCAGCAGCTTGGACGGGGGGACCATATATTTT. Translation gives CASSLDGGTIYF. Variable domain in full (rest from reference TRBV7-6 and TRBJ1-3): GAGVSQSPRYKVTKRGQDVALRCDPISGHVSLYWYRQALGQGPEFLTYFNYEAQQDKSGLPNDRFSAERPEGSISTLTIQRTEQRDSAMYRCASSLDGGTIYFGEGSWLTVV.

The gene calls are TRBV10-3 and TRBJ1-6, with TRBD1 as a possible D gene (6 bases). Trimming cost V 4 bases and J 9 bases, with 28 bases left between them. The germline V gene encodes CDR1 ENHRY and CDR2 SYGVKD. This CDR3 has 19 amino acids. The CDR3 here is CAISASVWEEKPGASPLHF. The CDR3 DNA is TGTGCCATCAGTGCTTCGGTCTGGGAAGAAAAACCAGGGGCTTCACCCCTCCACTTT.

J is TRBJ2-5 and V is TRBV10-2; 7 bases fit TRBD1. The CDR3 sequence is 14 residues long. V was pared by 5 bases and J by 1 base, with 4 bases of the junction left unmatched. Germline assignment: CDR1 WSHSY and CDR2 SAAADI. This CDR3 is CASSSGTAQETQYF. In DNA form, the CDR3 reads TGCGCCAGCAGTTCCGGGACAGCCCAAGAGACCCAGTACTTC.

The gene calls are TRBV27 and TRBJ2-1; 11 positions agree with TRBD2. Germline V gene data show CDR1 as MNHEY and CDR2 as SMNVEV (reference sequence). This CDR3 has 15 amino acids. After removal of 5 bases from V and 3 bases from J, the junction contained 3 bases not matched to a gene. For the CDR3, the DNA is TGTGCCAGCAGTATGGGACTAGCGGACTACAATGAGCAGTTCTTC. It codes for CASSMGLADYNEQFF.

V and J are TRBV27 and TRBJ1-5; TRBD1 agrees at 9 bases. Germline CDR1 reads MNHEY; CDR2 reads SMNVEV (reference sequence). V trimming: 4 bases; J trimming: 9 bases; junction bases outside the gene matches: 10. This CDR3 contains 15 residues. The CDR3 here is CASSSGTGTSRPQHF. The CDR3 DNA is TGTGCCAGCAGTTCAGGGACAGGGACCTCGAGGCCCCAGCATTTT.

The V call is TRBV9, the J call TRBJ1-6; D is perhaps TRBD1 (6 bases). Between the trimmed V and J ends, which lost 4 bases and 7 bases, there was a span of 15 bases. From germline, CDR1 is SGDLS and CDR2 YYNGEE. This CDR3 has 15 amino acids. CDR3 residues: CASSTRDTENSPLHF. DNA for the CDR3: TGTGCCAGCAGCACCCGGGACACTGAAAATTCACCCCTCCACTTT.

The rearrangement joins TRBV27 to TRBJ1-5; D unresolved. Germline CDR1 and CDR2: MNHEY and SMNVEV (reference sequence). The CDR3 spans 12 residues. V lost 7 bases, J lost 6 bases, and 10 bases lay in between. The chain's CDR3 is CASKSGGQPQHF. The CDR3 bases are TGTGCCAGCAAATCCGGCGGTCAGCCCCAGCATTTT.